The T cell receptor beta chain described here comes from a study of blood T cell repertoires in COVID-19. In the study overall: There were acute and convalescent COVID-19 samples, and they came from the United States, Italy and Spain. Nucleic acid was either cDNA or gDNA, and it came from T cells, B-cell-depleted T cells, or PBMCs.

Original processing notes: Estimation of nucleated cell counts relied on the amplification of reference gene primers. Using immunoSEQ multiplex PCR, the repertoire was profiled, and TCRdb retains in-frame clones only, with some absent. D and trimming come from the DNA, and the V and J calls and clone size come from that table. The sample has about 250,000 clones, about 91% seen once. V was pared by 2 bases and J by 4 bases, with 15 bases between. Germline V CDR1 and CDR2: MNHNS, SASEGT. The CDR3 length is 15 residues. This receptor was identified in a man aged 80 or over with acute or convalescent COVID-19. The specimen sequenced was peripheral blood. This rearrangement joins TRBV6-1 to TRBJ2-7; perhaps TRBD1 as D (6 bases). Written as DNA, the CDR3 is TGTGCCAGCAGTGAACTTGGGACACCTAAATACGAGCAGTACTTC. Protein product: CASSELGTPKYEQYF.